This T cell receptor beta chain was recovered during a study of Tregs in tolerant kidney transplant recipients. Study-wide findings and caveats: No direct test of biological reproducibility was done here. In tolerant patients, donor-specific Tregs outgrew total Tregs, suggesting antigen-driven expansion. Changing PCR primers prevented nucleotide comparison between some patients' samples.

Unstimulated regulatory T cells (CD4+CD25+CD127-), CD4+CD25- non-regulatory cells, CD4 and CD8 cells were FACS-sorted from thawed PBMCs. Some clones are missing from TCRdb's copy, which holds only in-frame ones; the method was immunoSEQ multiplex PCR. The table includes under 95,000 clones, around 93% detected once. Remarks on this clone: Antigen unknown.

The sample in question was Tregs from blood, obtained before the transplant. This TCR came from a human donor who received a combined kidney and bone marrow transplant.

The CDR3 DNA follows: TGTGCCAGCTTTATTACCACAGACTCCTACGAGCAGTACTTC. Encoded protein: CASFITTDSYEQYF. The rearrangement links TRBV6-6 to TRBJ2-7; D is unclear. This CDR3 comprises 14 residues. Per the germline V gene, CDR1 is MNHNY and CDR2 is SVGAGI (reference sequence). V lost 8 bases and J 0 bases, leaving 14 bases between the germline ends.